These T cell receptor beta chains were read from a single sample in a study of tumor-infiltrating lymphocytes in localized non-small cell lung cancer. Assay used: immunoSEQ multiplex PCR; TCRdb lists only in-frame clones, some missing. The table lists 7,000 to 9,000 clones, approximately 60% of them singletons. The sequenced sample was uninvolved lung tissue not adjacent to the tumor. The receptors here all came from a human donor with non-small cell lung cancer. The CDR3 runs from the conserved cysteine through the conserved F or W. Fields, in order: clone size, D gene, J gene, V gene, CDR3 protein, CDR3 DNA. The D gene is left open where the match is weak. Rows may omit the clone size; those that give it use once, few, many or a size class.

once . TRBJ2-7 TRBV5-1 CASSRGGELFYEQYF TGCGCCAGCAGCAGGGGGGGGGAGTTGTTCTACGAGCAGTACTTC
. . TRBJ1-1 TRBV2 CASKLEGNTEAFF TGTGCCAGCAAGCTCGAGGGGAACACTGAAGCTTTCTTT
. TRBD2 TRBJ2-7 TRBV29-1 CSVSDPGGSSYEQYF TGCAGCGTTTCCGACCCCGGGGGGAGCTCCTACGAGCAGTACTTC
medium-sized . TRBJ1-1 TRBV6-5 CASKQRRNTEAFF TGTGCCAGCAAGCAGCGACGGAACACTGAAGCTTTCTTT
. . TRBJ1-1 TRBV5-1 CASSSLQPNTEAFF TGCGCCAGCAGCTCCCTACAGCCGAACACTGAAGCTTTCTTT
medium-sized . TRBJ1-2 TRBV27 CASSYVSGAGYTF TGTGCCAGCAGTTATGTTTCAGGGGCTGGCTACACCTTC
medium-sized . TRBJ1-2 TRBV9 CASSLSSYGYTF TGTGCCAGCAGCCTCAGTTCCTATGGCTACACCTTC
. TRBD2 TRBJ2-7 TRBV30 CAWSVQRGSPHEQYF TGTGCCTGGAGTGTACAGCGGGGGTCCCCTCACGAGCAGTACTTC
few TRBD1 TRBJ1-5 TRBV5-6 CASSLVDREDQPQHF TGTGCCAGCAGCTTGGTCGACAGGGAGGATCAGCCCCAGCATTTT
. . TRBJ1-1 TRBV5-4 CASKAGQDTEAFF TGTGCCAGTAAGGCGGGGCAGGACACTGAAGCTTTCTTT
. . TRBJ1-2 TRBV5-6 CASSLRARTNYGYTF TGTGCCAGCAGCTTGCGGGCAAGAACTAACTATGGCTACACCTTC